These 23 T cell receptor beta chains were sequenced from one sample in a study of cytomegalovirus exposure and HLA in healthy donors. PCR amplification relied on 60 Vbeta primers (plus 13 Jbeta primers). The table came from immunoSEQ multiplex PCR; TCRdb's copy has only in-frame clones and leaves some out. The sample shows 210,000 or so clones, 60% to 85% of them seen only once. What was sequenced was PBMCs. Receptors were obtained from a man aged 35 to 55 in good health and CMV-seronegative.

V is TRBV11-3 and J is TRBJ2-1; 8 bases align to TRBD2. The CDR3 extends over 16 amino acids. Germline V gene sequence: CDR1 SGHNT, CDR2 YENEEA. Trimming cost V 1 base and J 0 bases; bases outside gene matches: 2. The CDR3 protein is CASSLAGGSSYNEQFF. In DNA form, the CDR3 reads TGTGCCAGCAGCTTAGCGGGGGGGAGCTCCTACAATGAGCAGTTCTTC.

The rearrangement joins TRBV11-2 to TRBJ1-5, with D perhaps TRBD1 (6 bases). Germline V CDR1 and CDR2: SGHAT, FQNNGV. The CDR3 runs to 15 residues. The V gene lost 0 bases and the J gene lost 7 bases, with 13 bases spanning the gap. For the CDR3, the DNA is TGTGCCAGCAGCTTAGAGACAGAAGGGGGACAGCCCCAGCATTTT. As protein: CASSLETEGGQPQHF.

Written as DNA, the CDR3 is TGTGCCAGTGAACAGGGAAGCTCTGGAAACACCATATATTTT. It is translated as CASEQGSSGNTIYF. V is TRBV19 and J is TRBJ1-3, with D maybe TRBD1 (6 bases). This CDR3 region has 14 residues. V was trimmed by 8 bases and J by 0 bases, leaving 11 bases between them. Per the germline V gene, CDR1 is LNHDA and CDR2 is SQIVND (reference sequence). The complete variable domain, with remaining parts taken from reference TRBV19 and TRBJ1-3, reads DGGITQSPKYLFRKEGQNVTLSCEQNLNHDAMYWYRQDPGQGLRLIYYSQIVNDFQKGDIAEGYSVSREKKESFPLTVTSAQKNPTAFYLCASEQGSSGNTIYFGEGSWLTVV.

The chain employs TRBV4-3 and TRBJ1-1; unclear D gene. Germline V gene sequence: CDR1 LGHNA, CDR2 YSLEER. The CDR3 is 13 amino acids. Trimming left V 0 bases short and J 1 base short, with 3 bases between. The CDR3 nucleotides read TGCGCCAGCAGCCAAGATAGGAACACTGAAGCTTTCTTT. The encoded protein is CASSQDRNTEAFF.

CDR3 nucleotides: TGCGCCAGCAGCCAAGATCTAGCGGGCTTCCAAGAGACCCAGTACTTC. Amino acid sequence: CASSQDLAGFQETQYF. The chain couples TRBV4-3 to TRBJ2-5, with 8 nucleotides matching TRBD2. V was clipped by 0 bases and J by 1 base; unmatched bases: 4. This CDR3 is 16 amino acids long. Germline V gene data show CDR1 as LGHNA and CDR2 as YSLEER.

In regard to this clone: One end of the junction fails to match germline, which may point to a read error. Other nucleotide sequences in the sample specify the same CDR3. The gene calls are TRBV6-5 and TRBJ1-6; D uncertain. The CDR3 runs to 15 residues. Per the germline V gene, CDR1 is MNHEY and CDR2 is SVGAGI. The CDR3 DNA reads TGTGCCAGCAGGGTGATGAGCTCCTATAATTCCCCCCTCCACTTT. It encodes CASRVMSSYNSPLHF.

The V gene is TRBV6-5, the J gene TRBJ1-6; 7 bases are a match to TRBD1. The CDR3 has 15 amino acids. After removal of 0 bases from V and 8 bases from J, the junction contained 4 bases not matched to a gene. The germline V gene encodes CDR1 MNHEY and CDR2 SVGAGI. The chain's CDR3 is CASSYSGTEYSPLHF. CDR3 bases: TGTGCCAGCAGTTACTCGGGGACAGAGTATTCACCCCTCCACTTT.

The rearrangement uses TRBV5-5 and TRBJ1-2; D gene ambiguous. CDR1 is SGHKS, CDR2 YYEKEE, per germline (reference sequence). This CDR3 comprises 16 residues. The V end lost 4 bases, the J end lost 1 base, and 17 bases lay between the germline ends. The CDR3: CASSPSGIPDNYGYTF. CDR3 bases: TGTGCCAGCAGCCCGAGCGGAATCCCAGATAACTATGGCTACACCTTC.

The CDR3 sequence is CASSIVGSTGELFF. In nucleotides, the CDR3 is TGTGCCAGTAGTATAGTGGGGAGCACCGGGGAGCTGTTTTTT. This sequence joins TRBV19 and TRBJ2-2; D might be TRBD2 (5 bases). CDR3 length: 14 amino acids. CDR1 is LNHDA and CDR2 is SQIVND in the germline V gene (reference sequence). Trimming took off 1 base at V and 4 bases at J, with 7 bases between the two ends.

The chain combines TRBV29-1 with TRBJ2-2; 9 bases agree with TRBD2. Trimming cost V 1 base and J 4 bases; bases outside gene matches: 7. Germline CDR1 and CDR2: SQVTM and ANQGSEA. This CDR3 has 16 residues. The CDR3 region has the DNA TGCAGCGTTGAAGGGTTCAGCGGGGGGATCACCGGGGAGCTGTTTTTT. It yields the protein CSVEGFSGGITGELFF.

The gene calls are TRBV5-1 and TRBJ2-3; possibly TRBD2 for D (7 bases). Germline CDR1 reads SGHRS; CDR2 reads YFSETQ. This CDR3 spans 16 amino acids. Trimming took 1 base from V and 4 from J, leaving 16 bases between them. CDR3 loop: CASSLSPGGASDTQYF. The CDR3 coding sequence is TGCGCCAGCAGCTTGTCTCCGGGGGGCGCATCAGATACGCAGTATTTT. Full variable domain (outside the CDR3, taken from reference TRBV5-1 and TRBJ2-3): KAGVTQTPRYLIKTRGQQVTLSCSPISGHRSVSWYQQTPGQGLQFLFEYFSETQRNKGNFPGRFSGRQFSNSRSEMNVSTLELGDSALYLCASSLSPGGASDTQYFGPGTRLTVL.

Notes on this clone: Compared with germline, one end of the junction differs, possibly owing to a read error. The CDR3 coding sequence is TGTTCCAGCAGCTCCGATCTCAGCTACGAGCAGTACTTC. Protein sequence: CSSSSDLSYEQYF. This sequence joins TRBV7-9 and TRBJ2-7; D not resolved. The CDR3 sequence is 13 residues long. Per germline, CDR1 SEHNR and CDR2 FQNEAQ (reference sequence).

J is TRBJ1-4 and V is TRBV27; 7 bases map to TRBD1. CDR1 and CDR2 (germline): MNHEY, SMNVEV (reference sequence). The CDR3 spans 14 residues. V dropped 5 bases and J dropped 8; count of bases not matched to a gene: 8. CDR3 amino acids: CASSKTGLGEKLFF. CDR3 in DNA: TGTGCCAGCAGTAAGACAGGGTTGGGGGAAAAACTGTTTTTT.

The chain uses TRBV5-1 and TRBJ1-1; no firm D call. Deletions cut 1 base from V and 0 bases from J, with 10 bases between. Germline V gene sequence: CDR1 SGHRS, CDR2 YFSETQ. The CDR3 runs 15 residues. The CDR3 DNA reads TGCGCCAGCAGCTTGAGAGGCCAGTTGAACACTGAAGCTTTCTTT. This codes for CASSLRGQLNTEAFF. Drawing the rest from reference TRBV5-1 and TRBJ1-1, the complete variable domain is KAGVTQTPRYLIKTRGQQVTLSCSPISGHRSVSWYQQTPGQGLQFLFEYFSETQRNKGNFPGRFSGRQFSNSRSEMNVSTLELGDSALYLCASSLRGQLNTEAFFGQGTRLTVV.

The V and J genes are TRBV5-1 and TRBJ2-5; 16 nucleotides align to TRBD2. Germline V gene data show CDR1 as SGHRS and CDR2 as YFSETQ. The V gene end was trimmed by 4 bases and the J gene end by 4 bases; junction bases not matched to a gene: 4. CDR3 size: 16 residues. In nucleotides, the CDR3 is TGCGCCAGCAGCGACGGGACTAGCGGGGGGGGAGAGACCCAGTACTTC. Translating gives CASSDGTSGGGETQYF.

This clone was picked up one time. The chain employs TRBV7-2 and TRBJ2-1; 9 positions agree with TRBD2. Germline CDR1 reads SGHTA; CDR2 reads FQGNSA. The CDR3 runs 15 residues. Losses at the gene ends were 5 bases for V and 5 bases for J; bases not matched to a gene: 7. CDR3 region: CASSNLAGEDNEQFF. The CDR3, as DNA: TGTGCCAGCAGCAACTTAGCGGGGGAGGACAATGAGCAGTTCTTC.

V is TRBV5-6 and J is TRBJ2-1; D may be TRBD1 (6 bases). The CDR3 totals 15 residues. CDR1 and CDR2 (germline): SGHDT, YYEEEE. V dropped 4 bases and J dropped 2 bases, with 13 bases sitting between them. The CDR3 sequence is CASSDGTRTYNEQFF. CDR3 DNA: TGTGCCAGCAGCGACGGGACAAGGACCTACAATGAGCAGTTCTTC.

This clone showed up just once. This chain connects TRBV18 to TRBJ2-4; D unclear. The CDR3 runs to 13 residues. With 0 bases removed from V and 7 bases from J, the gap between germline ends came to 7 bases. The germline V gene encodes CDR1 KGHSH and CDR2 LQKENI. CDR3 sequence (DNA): TGTGCCAGCTCACCACCGGAAGCGAACATTCAGTACTTC. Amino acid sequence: CASSPPEANIQYF.

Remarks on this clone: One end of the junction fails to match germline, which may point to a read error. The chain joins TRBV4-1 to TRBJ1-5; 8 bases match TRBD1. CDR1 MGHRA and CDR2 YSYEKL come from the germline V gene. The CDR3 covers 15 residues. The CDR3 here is CAGSQVSGGGQPQHF. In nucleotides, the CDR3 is TGCGCCGGCAGCCAAGTATCAGGGGGCGGGCAGCCCCAGCATTTT.

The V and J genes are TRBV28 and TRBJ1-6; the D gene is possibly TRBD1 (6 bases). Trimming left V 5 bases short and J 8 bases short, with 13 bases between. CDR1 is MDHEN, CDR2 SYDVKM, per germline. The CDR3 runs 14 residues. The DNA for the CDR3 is TGTGCCAGCAGTCCAAGGGGGTTTGATTCACCCCTCCACTTT. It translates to CASSPRGFDSPLHF.

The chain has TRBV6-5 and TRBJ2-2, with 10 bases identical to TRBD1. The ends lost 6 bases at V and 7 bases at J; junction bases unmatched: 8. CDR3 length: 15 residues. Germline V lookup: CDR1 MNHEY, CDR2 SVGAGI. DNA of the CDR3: TGTGCCAGCAGCGTTACGGGGACAGGGGACGGGGAGCTGTTTTTT. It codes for CASSVTGTGDGELFF.

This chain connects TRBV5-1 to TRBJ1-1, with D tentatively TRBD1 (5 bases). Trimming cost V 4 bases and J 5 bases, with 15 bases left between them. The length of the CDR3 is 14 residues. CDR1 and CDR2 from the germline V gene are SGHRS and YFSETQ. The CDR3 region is CASSADSFLTEAFF. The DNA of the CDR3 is TGCGCCAGCAGCGCCGACAGTTTCTTGACTGAAGCTTTCTTT.

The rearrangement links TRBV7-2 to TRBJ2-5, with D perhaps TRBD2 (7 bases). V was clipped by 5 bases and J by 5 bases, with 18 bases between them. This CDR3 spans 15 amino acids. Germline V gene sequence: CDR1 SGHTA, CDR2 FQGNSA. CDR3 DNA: TGTGCCAGCAGCATGCAGGGGCCCGGGAGGGAGACCCAGTACTTC. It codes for CASSMQGPGRETQYF.